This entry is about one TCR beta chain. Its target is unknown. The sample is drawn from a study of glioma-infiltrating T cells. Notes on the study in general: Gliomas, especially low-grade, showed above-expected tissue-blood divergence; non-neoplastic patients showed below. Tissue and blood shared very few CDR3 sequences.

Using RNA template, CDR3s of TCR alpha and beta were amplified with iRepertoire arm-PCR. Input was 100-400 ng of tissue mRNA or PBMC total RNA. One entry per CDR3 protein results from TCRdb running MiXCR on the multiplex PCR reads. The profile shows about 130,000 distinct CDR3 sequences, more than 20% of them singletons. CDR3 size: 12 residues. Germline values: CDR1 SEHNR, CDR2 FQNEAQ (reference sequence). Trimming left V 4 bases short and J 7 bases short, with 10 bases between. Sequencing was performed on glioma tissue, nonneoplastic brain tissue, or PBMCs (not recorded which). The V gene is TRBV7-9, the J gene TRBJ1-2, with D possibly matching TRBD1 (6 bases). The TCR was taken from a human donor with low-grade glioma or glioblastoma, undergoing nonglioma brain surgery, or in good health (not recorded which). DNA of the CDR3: TGTGCCAGCAGCTCCACAGGGTTTGGCTACACCTTC. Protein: CASSSTGFGYTF. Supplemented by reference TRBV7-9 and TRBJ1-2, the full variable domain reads DTGVSQNPRHKITKRGQNVTFRCDPISEHNRLYWYRQTLGQGPEFLTYFQNEAQLEKSRLLSDRFSAERPKGSFSTLEIQRTEQGDSAMYLCASSSTGFGYTFGSGTRLTVV.